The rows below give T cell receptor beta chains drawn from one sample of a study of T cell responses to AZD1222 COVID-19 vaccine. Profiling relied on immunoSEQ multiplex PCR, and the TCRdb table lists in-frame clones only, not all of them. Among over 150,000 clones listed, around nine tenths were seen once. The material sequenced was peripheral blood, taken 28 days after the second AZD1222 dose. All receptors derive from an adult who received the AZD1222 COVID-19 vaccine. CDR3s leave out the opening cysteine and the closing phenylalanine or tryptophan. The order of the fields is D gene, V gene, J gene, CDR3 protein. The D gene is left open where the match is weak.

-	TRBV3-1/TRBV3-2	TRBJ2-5	ASSQVITETQY
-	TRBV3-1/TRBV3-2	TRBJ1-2	ASSQDRTRKGKYGYT
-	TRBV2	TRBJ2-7	ASRDDRWQASSYEQY
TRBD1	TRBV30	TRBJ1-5	AARGGLSNQPQH
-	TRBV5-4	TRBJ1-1	ASSSNTEAF
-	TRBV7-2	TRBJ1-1	ASSLVQANTEAF
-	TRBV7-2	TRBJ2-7	ASSLVGGAGYEQY
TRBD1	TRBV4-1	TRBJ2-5	ASSQGRGSRETQY
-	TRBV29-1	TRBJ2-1	SVDNRGSSYNEQF
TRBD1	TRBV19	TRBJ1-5	ASSPDRGQPQH
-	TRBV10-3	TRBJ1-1	AISVGGDEAF
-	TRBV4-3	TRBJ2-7	ASSPLVGGPYEQY